A selection of T cell receptor beta chains follows, all from one sample in a study of early T cells in non-severe SARS-CoV-2 infection. A single record per CDR3 protein comes from TCRdb applying MiXCR to the 5' RACE reads. The top ten clones hold roughly 1.4% of a sample with around 55,000 distinct CDR3 sequences, around 12% of them seen once. The sample taken for sequencing was whole blood. The receptors come from an adult who was a healthcare worker with PCR-confirmed SARS-CoV-2 infection or an uninfected control (not recorded which). Each CDR3 is given with its conserved first and last residue. The D gene is left open where the match is weak. A clone size is listed for some rows: how often the clone was seen (once, few, many), or a class if it is expanded.

NA	TRBD2	TRBV3-1	TRBJ2-3	CASSQGGRADTQYF	TGTGCCAGCAGCCAAGGGGGGAGGGCGGATACGCAGTATTTT
few	TRBD2	TRBV28	TRBJ2-5	CASSPYLRGEETQYF	TGTGCCAGCAGTCCATACTTACGGGGGGAAGAGACCCAGTACTTC
NA	TRBD2	TRBV7-2	TRBJ2-5	CASSPSRGGGVETQYF	TGTGCCAGCAGCCCCTCACGGGGGGGCGGTGTAGAGACCCAGTACTTC
many	NA	TRBV3-1	TRBJ1-3	CASSSNLDRFGGNTIYF	TGTGCCAGCAGCTCCAACCTTGACAGGTTCGGAGGAAACACCATATATTTT
NA	NA	TRBV2	TRBJ2-7	CASTTGIYEQYF	TGTGCCAGTACGACTGGGATCTACGAGCAGTACTTC
many	NA	TRBV6-1	TRBJ1-6	CASSEKWDSYNSPLHF	TGTGCCAGCAGTGAAAAATGGGACTCCTATAATTCACCCCTCCACTTT
many	TRBD1	TRBV25-1	TRBJ2-4	CASAPPGTGTDIQYF	TGTGCCAGCGCCCCCCCCGGGACAGGGACGGACATTCAGTACTTC
many	TRBD2	TRBV6-4	TRBJ2-1	CASSETSGSYNEQFF	TGTGCCAGCAGTGAGACTAGCGGCTCCTACAATGAGCAGTTCTTC
NA	NA	TRBV7-2	TRBJ1-6	CASSRARSPLHF	TGTGCCAGCAGCCGAGCTCGTTCACCCCTCCACTTT
NA	TRBD2	TRBV20-1	TRBJ2-5	CSAPNTGLVGPQETQYF	TGCAGTGCTCCAAACACCGGACTAGTGGGGCCCCAAGAGACCCAGTACTTC
few	TRBD2	TRBV6-1	TRBJ2-7	CASSWTAGGASYEQYF	TGTGCCAGCAGTTGGACCGCGGGGGGCGCCTCCTACGAGCAGTACTTC
NA	TRBD1	TRBV7-9	TRBJ1-4	CASSLGGQGNEKLFF	TGTGCCAGCAGCTTAGGGGGACAGGGGAATGAAAAACTGTTTTTT
NA	NA	TRBV9	TRBJ2-5	CASSVGTAGQETQYF	TGTGCCAGCAGCGTAGGGACAGCCGGTCAAGAGACCCAGTACTTC
many	TRBD1	TRBV6-4	TRBJ1-1	CASSPGQEDTEAFF	TGTGCCAGCTCCCCGGGACAGGAGGACACTGAAGCTTTCTTT
NA	TRBD2	TRBV6-5	TRBJ2-3	CASRLRPGLAGGNTDTQYF	TGTGCCAGCCGCTTGAGACCGGGACTAGCGGGGGGTAACACAGATACGCAGTATTTT
NA	NA	TRBV5-1	TRBJ1-4	CASSLDFGLGSEKLFF	TGCGCCAGCAGCTTGGATTTTGGCCTGGGAAGTGAAAAACTGTTTTTT
few	TRBD1	TRBV13	TRBJ2-3	CASSSDRGMQYF	TGTGCCAGCAGCAGTGACAGGGGTATGCAGTATTTT
NA	TRBD1	TRBV7-3	TRBJ2-4	CASSPNGQGSRDIQYF	TGTGCCAGCAGCCCCAACGGACAGGGAAGTAGAGACATTCAGTACTTC
few	NA	TRBV19	TRBJ2-2	CASLGLKTGELFF	TGTGCCAGTCTGGGACTGAAAACCGGGGAGCTGTTTTTT
NA	NA	TRBV29-1	TRBJ2-7	CSVGNTPGLRYEQYF	TGCAGCGTTGGTAACACACCGGGACTCCGCTACGAGCAGTACTTC
few	NA	TRBV20-1	TRBJ2-1	CSARRDYSYNEQFF	TGCAGTGCTAGACGTGACTACTCTTACAATGAGCAGTTCTTC
NA	TRBD2	TRBV7-2	TRBJ2-1	CASSFLGSNSGVLNEQFF	TGTGCCAGCAGCTTCCTGGGGTCGAATAGCGGGGTCCTTAATGAGCAGTTCTTC
few	TRBD2	TRBV12-3/TRBV12-4	TRBJ2-1	CASSLRVASGGKYNEQFF	TGTGCCAGCAGTTTAAGGGTGGCGAGCGGGGGGAAATACAATGAGCAGTTCTTC
NA	NA	TRBV7-2	TRBJ2-5	CASSLGQALETQYF	TGTGCCAGCAGCTTAGGACAGGCCCTAGAGACCCAGTACTTT
few	NA	TRBV7-9	TRBJ1-4	CASSEGRLATNEKLFF	TGTGCCAGCAGTGAAGGACGTCTTGCAACTAATGAAAAACTGTTTTTT
few	NA	TRBV12-2	TRBJ2-1	CASRPSPRQGSNEQFF	TGTGCAAGTCGCCCCTCCCCCCGACAGGGCAGCAATGAGCAGTTCTTC
few	NA	TRBV6-5	TRBJ1-1	CASSTEDEAFF	TGTGCCAGCAGTACCGAGGATGAAGCTTTCTTT
NA	NA	TRBV7-6	TRBJ2-5	CASSWLRQDMKTQYF	TGTGCCAGCAGCTGGCTTAGACAGGACATGAAGACCCAGTACTTC
few	NA	TRBV6-1	TRBJ2-2	CASRRQSPGELFF	TGTGCCAGCAGACGACAGAGCCCCGGGGAGCTGTTTTTT
many	TRBD1	TRBV3-1	TRBJ1-5	CASSQARTGGQPQHF	TGTGCCAGCAGCCAGGCGCGGACAGGGGGTCAGCCCCAGCATTTT
NA	NA	TRBV2	TRBJ1-5	CASSDFPREPQHF	TGTGCCAGCAGTGATTTCCCGAGGGAGCCCCAGCATTTT
NA	NA	TRBV7-9	TRBJ1-3	CASSLASLQQYGNTIYF	TGTGCCAGCAGCTTAGCCTCTCTACAGCAATATGGAAACACCATATATTTT
many	TRBD1	TRBV11-3	TRBJ2-4	CASSKRTGDDIQYF	TGTGCCAGCAGCAAAAGGACAGGGGATGACATTCAGTACTTC
many	TRBD2	TRBV7-2	TRBJ2-1	CASSSGLAGAYNEQFF	TGTGCCAGCAGCTCGGGACTAGCGGGGGCCTACAATGAGCAGTTCTTC
few	NA	TRBV3-1	TRBJ1-1	CASSQDGAPNTEAFF	TGTGCCAGCAGCCAAGATGGGGCCCCGAACACTGAAGCTTTCTTT
many	TRBD2	TRBV11-3	TRBJ2-1	CASSRGTSAYNEQFF	TGTGCCAGCAGCCGTGGGACTAGCGCCTACAATGAGCAGTTCTTC
NA	NA	TRBV3-1	TRBJ2-1	CASSRLPNEQFF	TGTGCCAGCAGCCGACTCCCCAATGAGCAGTTCTTC
many	TRBD2	TRBV6-1	TRBJ2-3	CASSRLATTDTQYF	TGTGCCAGCAGCAGACTAGCTACCACAGATACGCAGTATTTT
few	TRBD1	TRBV20-1	TRBJ2-3	CSVVRGQGDTQYF	TGCAGTGTAGTCAGGGGGCAGGGAGATACGCAGTATTTT
NA	NA	TRBV10-2	TRBJ2-3	CASSDRTSTDTQYF	TGCGCCAGCAGTGACAGGACTAGCACAGATACGCAGTATTTT
many	NA	TRBV18	TRBJ2-6	CASSPQFDSLPGANVLTF	TGTGCCAGCTCACCACAATTCGACAGCCTCCCTGGGGCCAACGTCCTGACTTTC
many	TRBD1	TRBV6-1	TRBJ2-1	CASSETPTGVEGEQFF	TGTGCCAGCAGTGAAACCCCGACAGGGGTTGAGGGCGAGCAGTTCTTC
many	NA	TRBV6-1	TRBJ1-1	CASTYTGTQNTEAFF	TGTGCCAGCACCTATACCGGGACACAGAACACTGAAGCTTTCTTT
NA	TRBD2	TRBV12-3/TRBV12-4	TRBJ2-2	CASSPPGGATGELFF	TGTGCCAGCAGTCCACCCGGGGGGGCCACCGGGGAGCTGTTTTTT
few	TRBD1	TRBV20-1	TRBJ2-5	CSARDETGRETQYF	TGCAGTGCTAGAGATGAGACAGGGAGAGAGACCCAGTACTTC
many	TRBD1	TRBV29-1	TRBJ2-1	CSAKDRAISSYNEQFF	TGCAGCGCTAAGGACAGGGCCATTAGCTCCTACAATGAGCAGTTCTTC
many	NA	TRBV3-1	TRBJ2-7	CASSQAYEQYF	TGTGCCAGCAGCCAAGCCTACGAGCAGTACTTC
few	NA	TRBV13	TRBJ2-3	CASSLNYTQYF	TGTGCCAGCAGCTTAAATTATACGCAGTATTTT
few	NA	TRBV11-2	TRBJ1-2	CASSLGLLDGYTF	TGTGCCAGCAGTCTCGGCCTACTCGATGGCTACACCTTC
few	TRBD2	TRBV20-1	TRBJ2-5	CSALSGEEETQYF	TGCAGTGCCCTTAGCGGGGAGGAAGAGACCCAGTACTTC
many	NA	TRBV6-5	TRBJ2-3	CASSLPGRGPDTQYF	TGTGCCAGCAGTTTGCCGGGACGGGGCCCAGATACGCAGTATTTT
NA	TRBD1	TRBV29-1	TRBJ1-2	CSVEWEDREIPQKGYTF	TGCAGCGTTGAATGGGAGGACAGGGAAATACCACAAAAGGGCTACACCTTC
many	NA	TRBV7-6	TRBJ2-1	CASSLALGSGAGNEQFF	TGTGCCAGCAGCTTAGCCCTCGGGTCAGGGGCCGGGAATGAGCAGTTCTTC
NA	NA	TRBV7-9	TRBJ2-6	CASSFLVSSGANVLTF	TGTGCCAGCAGCTTCCTGGTTAGCTCTGGGGCCAACGTCCTGACTTTC
many	NA	TRBV11-2	TRBJ2-1	CASSSYGRGTDNEQFF	TGTGCCAGCAGCTCGTACGGGCGGGGCACAGACAATGAGCAGTTCTTC
many	TRBD2	TRBV6-1	TRBJ2-7	CASSELAGSSYEQYF	TGTGCCAGCAGTGAACTAGCGGGGAGCTCCTACGAGCAGTACTTC